The 9 T cell receptor beta chains below come from one sample, sequenced in a study of CD8 T cells in Susac syndrome. The RNA input was about 0.45 to 1 ug, and it was reverse transcribed with random hexamers. A single record per CDR3 protein comes from TCRdb applying MiXCR to the immunoSEQ multiplex PCR reads. The sample records some 200,000 distinct CDR3 sequences, about 95% being singletons. Sequenced material: CD4+ T cells from PBMCs. Receptors originate from a human donor in good health.

The chain is built from TRBV7-8 and TRBJ2-1; D remains ambiguous. Germline V CDR1 and CDR2: SGHVS, FQNEAQ. This CDR3 has 13 residues. The V and J ends lost 1 base and 8 bases respectively, with 9 bases between them. As DNA, the CDR3 is TGTGCCAGCAGCTTAGACCGGGTGGATGAGCAGTTCTTC. Its translation is CASSLDRVDEQFF.

The genes are TRBV29-1 and TRBJ2-2, with TRBD1 matching over 9 bases. The trim removed 5 bases at V and 6 bases at J, leaving 10 bases unmatched. Germline values: CDR1 SQVTM, CDR2 ANQGSEA. The CDR3 sequence is 15 residues long. CDR3 DNA: TGCAGCGTTCAAACACAGGGGGCGCGGGCCGGGGAGCTGTTTTTT. Encoded protein: CSVQTQGARAGELFF.

The chain combines TRBV29-1 with TRBJ2-3; possibly TRBD2 for D (5 bases). The V gene's germline CDR1 is SQVTM and CDR2 ANQGSEA. The V and J ends lost 0 bases and 1 base respectively, with 8 bases between them. This CDR3 is 14 amino acids long. The CDR3 DNA follows: TGCAGCGTTGAAGAGGGAGTCGGCACAGATACGCAGTATTTT. The encoded protein is CSVEEGVGTDTQYF.

This sequence joins TRBV9 and TRBJ2-1; D is perhaps TRBD2 (5 bases). The germline CDR1 and CDR2 sequences are SGDLS and YYNGEE. V was shortened by 4 bases and J by 4 bases, with 12 bases between the two germline ends. The CDR3 contains 14 residues. The CDR3 nucleotides are TGTGCCAGCAGCCTCTATGACTATTACAATGAGCAGTTCTTC. Translating it yields CASSLYDYYNEQFF.

The chain joins TRBV6-6 to TRBJ2-7; 8 positions match TRBD1. Germline CDR1 and CDR2: MNHNY and SVGAGI (reference sequence). The junction had 4 bases not matched to a gene; V was cut back by 2 bases and J by 1 base. The CDR3 is 15 residues long. The CDR3 DNA sequence: TGTGCCAGCAGTTACCCAGACAGGGGATCCTACGAGCAGTACTTC. It specifies CASSYPDRGSYEQYF.

The chain's CDR3 is CASSLDRSYNEQFF. The CDR3 nucleotides read TGTGCCAGCAGTTTGGACAGGTCTTACAATGAGCAGTTCTTC. This chain connects TRBV12-3 or TRBV12-4 to TRBJ2-1, with 7 nucleotides matching TRBD1. There are 14 residues in the CDR3. The trim removed 3 bases at V and 4 bases at J, leaving 3 bases unmatched.

The chain is built from TRBV6-5 and TRBJ2-2; 7 bases align to TRBD1. The CDR3 has 15 amino acids. The V gene's germline CDR1 is MNHEY and CDR2 SVGAGI. Unmatched junction bases numbered 3, after V lost 2 bases and J lost 3 bases. CDR3 amino acids: CASSYPTGDTGELFF. The CDR3 nucleotides read TGTGCCAGCAGTTACCCTACAGGGGACACCGGGGAGCTGTTTTTT.

The V gene is TRBV9, the J gene TRBJ2-3; no clear D gene. The CDR3 covers 12 residues. Germline values: CDR1 SGDLS, CDR2 YYNGEE. Trimming cost V 3 bases and J 6 bases, with 8 bases left between them. This CDR3 reads CASSAQVDTQYF. For the CDR3, the DNA is TGTGCCAGCAGCGCCCAGGTGGATACGCAGTATTTT. Full variable domain (outside the CDR3, taken from reference TRBV9 and TRBJ2-3): DSGVTQTPKHLITATGQRVTLRCSPRSGDLSVYWYQQSLDQGLQFLIQYYNGEERAKGNILERFSAQQFPDLHSELNLSSLELGDSALYFCASSAQVDTQYFGPGTRLTVL.

This chain uses TRBV6-2 or TRBV6-3 with TRBJ2-5; 7 nucleotides match TRBD1. This CDR3 contains 12 residues. Germline CDR1 MNHEY, CDR2 SVGEGT. V lost 10 bases, J lost 4 bases, and 6 bases stayed unmatched. The CDR3 nucleotides read TGTGCCACACGACAGGGATCAGAGACCCAGTACTTC. Protein product: CATRQGSETQYF.